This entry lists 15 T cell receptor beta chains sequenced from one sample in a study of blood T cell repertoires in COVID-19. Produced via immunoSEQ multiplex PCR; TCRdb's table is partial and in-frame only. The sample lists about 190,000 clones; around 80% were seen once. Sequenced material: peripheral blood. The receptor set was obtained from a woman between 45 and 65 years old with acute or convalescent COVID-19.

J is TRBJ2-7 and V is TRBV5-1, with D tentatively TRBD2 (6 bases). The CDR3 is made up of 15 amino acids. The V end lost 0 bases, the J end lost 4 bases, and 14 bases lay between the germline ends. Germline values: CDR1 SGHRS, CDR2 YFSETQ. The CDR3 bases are TGCGCCAGCAGCTTGGAGGCTAGCGCTCCGTACGAGCAGTACTTC. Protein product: CASSLEASAPYEQYF.

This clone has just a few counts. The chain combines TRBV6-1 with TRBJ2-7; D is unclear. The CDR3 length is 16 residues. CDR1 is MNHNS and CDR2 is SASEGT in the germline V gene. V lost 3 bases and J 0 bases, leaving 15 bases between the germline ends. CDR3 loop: CASSDPGASSSYEQYF. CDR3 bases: TGTGCCAGCAGTGACCCAGGCGCCTCCAGCTCCTACGAGCAGTACTTC.

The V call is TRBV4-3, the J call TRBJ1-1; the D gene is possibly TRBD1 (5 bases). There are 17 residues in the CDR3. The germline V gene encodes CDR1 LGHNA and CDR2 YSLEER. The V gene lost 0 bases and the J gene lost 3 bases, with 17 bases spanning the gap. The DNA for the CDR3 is TGCGCCAGCAGCCAAGAACTAGACCCCGGAGGGGACACTGAAGCTTTCTTT. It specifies CASSQELDPGGDTEAFF.

The CDR3 DNA follows: TGTGCCAGCAGCTTCGGACTAGCGGGAGTTTATGATGAGCAGTTCTTC. Translating gives CASSFGLAGVYDEQFF. This chain joins TRBV11-2 and TRBJ2-1; TRBD2 matches 13 bases. Trimming cost V 3 bases and J 8 bases; bases outside gene matches: 7. Germline-derived CDR1 and CDR2 are SGHAT and FQNNGV. The CDR3 contains 16 residues.

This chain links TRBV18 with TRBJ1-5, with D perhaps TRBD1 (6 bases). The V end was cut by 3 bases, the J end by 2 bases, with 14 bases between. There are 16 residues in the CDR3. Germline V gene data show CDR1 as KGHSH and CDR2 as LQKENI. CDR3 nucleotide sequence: TGTGCCAGCTCACCTCCCAGGACAGACCGCAATCAGCCCCAGCATTTT. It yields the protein CASSPPRTDRNQPQHF.

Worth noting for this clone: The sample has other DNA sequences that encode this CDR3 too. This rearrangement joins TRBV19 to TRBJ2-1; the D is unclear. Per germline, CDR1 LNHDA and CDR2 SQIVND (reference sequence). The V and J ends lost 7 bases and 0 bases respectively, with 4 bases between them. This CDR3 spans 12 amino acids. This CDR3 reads CASTSSYNEQFF. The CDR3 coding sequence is TGTGCCAGTACCAGCTCCTACAATGAGCAGTTCTTC.

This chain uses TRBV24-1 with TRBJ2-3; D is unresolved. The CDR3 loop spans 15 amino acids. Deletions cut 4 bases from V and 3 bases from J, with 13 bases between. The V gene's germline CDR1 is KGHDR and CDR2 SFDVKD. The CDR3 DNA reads TGTGCCACCAGTGACTCCCCGCTACGAACAGATACGCAGTATTTT. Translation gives CATSDSPLRTDTQYF.

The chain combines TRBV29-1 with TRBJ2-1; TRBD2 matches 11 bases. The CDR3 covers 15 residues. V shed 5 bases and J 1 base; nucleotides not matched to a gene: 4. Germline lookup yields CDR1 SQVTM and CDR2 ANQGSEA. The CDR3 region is CSVWGLAASYNEQFF. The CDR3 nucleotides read TGCAGCGTTTGGGGACTAGCGGCGTCCTACAATGAGCAGTTCTTC.

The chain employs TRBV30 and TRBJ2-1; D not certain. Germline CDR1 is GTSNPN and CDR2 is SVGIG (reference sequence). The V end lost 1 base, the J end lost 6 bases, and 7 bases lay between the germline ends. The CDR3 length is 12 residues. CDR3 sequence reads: CAWSDGLNEQFF. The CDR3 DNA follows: TGTGCCTGGAGTGATGGGCTCAATGAGCAGTTCTTC.

CDR3 loop: CASSENRGSTDTQYF. CDR3 coding DNA: TGTGCCAGCAGTGAGAACAGGGGTAGCACAGATACGCAGTATTTT. J is TRBJ2-3 and V is TRBV6-4; TRBD1 agrees at 7 bases. Trimming at V came to 3 bases and at J to 0 bases, leaving 3 bases not matched to a gene. CDR1 and CDR2 from the germline V gene are MRHNA and SNTAGT. This CDR3 comprises 15 residues.

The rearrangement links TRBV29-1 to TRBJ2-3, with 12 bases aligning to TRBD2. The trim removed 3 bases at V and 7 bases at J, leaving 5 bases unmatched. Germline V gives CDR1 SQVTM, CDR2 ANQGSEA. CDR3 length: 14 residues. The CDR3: CSVDSSGGAYTQYF. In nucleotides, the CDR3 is TGCAGCGTTGACTCTAGCGGGGGGGCTTATACGCAGTATTTT.

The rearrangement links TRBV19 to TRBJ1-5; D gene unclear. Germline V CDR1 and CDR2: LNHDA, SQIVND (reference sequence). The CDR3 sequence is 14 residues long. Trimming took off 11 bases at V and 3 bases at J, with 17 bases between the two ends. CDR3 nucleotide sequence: TGTGCCCCTACGGGTCCTACTATCAATCAGCCCCAGCATTTT. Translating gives CAPTGPTINQPQHF.

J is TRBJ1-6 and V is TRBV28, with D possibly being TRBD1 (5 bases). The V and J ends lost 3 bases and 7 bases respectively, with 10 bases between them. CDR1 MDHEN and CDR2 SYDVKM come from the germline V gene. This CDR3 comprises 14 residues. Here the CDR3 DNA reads TGTGCCAGCAGTTTCGCGGGGCGGAATTCACCCCTCCACTTT. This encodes CASSFAGRNSPLHF.

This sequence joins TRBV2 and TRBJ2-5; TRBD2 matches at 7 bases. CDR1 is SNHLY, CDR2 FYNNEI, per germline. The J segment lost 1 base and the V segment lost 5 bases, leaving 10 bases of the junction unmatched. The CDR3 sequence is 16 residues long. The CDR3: CASSRSPSGGQETQYF. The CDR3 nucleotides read TGTGCCAGCAGTCGATCGCCCTCGGGGGGCCAAGAGACCCAGTACTTC.

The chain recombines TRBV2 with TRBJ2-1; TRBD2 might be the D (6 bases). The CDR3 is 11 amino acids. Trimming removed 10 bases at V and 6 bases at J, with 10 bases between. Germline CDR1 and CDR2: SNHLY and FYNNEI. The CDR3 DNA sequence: TGTGCCATTCTAGCGCGCAATGAGCAGTTCTTC. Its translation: CAILARNEQFF. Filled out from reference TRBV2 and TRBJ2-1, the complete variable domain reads EPEVTQTPSHQVTQMGQEVILRCVPISNHLYFYWYRQILGQKVEFLVSFYNNEISEKSEIFDDQFSVERPDGSNFTLKIRSTKLEDSAMYFCAILARNEQFFGPGTRLTVL.